The source of this TCR beta chain is a study of T cell responses to AZD1222 COVID-19 vaccine. General study results and limits: Vaccine-associated CD4 TCRs ranged over spike, dominating at 160-218 and 743-854. Donor demographics were predominantly white British with a female majority; clonal diversity may be underestimated. The breadth and depth of Spike-specific TCRs increased once two AZD1222 doses had been given. Scientists sampled the repertoires only once the peak T cell response had passed.

Repertoires were generated with immunoSEQ multiplex PCR, while TCRdb's copy carries only in-frame clones and drops some. The sample lists 120,000 to 150,000 clones; roughly 88% were seen once. Concerning this clone itself: The target antigen is unknown.

The specimen was peripheral blood, collected on day 0 of AZD1222 vaccination. This clonotype originated in an adult in good health.

CDR3 protein: CASSASGTGNTDTQYF. CDR3 DNA sequence: TGTGCCAGCAGTGCTTCCGGGACAGGGAACACAGATACGCAGTATTTT. The genes are TRBV2 and TRBJ2-3; 9 bases match TRBD1. This CDR3 is 16 amino acids long. CDR1 is SNHLY and CDR2 is FYNNEI in the germline V gene. After removal of 4 bases from V and 2 bases from J, the junction contained 7 bases not matched to a gene.